These 32 T cell receptor beta chains came from one sample sequenced in a study of T cells after yellow fever vaccination. TCRdb analysed the 5' RACE reads with MiXCR anew, one entry per CDR3 protein. The data show about 350,000 distinct CDR3 sequences, approximately 10% seen once. Sequenced material: PBMCs, taken on the day of the first yellow fever vaccination. The receptors come from a man younger than 35 who received the YFV17D yellow fever vaccine.

The chain links TRBV7-8 to TRBJ1-4; D gene ambiguous. The V and J ends lost 2 bases and 8 bases respectively, with 18 bases between them. Germline values: CDR1 SGHVS, CDR2 FQNEAQ. The CDR3 has 16 residues. The CDR3 coding sequence is TGTGCCAGCAGCTTAATGGGCGTATTCCGTGAAGAAAAACTGTTTTTT. Translating gives CASSLMGVFREEKLFF. The full variable domain, completed using reference TRBV7-8 and TRBJ1-4, is GAGVSQSPRYKVAKRGQDVALRCDPISGHVSLFWYQQALGQGPEFLTYFQNEAQLDKSGLPSDRFFAERPEGSVSTLKIQRTQQEDSAVYLCASSLMGVFREEKLFFGSGTQLSVL.

This clonotype was seen a handful of times. The V and J genes are TRBV7-3 and TRBJ1-2; possible D gene TRBD1, 6 bases. Germline V lookup: CDR1 SGHTA, CDR2 FQGTGA. The germline V and J ends were trimmed by 5 bases and 3 bases, with 16 bases remaining between them. This CDR3 comprises 15 residues. CDR3 nucleotide sequence: TGTGCCAGCAGCCCTACGGGACACCGAGACTATGGCTACACCTTC. Encoded protein: CASSPTGHRDYGYTF.

This clonotype showed up just a few times. The chain couples TRBV7-6 to TRBJ2-5, with D perhaps matching TRBD2 (6 bases). The CDR3 has 16 residues. The germline V and J ends were trimmed by 4 bases and 4 bases, with 19 bases remaining between them. Per the germline V gene, CDR1 is SGHVS and CDR2 is FNYEAQ. Here the CDR3 reads CASSYLTRRVGETQYF. The CDR3 DNA reads TGTGCCAGCAGCTACCTGACTAGGCGGGTAGGAGAGACCCAGTACTTC.

The rearrangement joins TRBV6-4 to TRBJ1-1; tentatively, D is TRBD1 (6 bases). The ends were cut back, 7 bases at V and 1 base at J, with 13 bases in the middle. Germline CDR1 MRHNA, CDR2 SNTAGT. This CDR3 region has 14 residues. The CDR3 DNA reads as TGTGCCAGCAAAAAGGGGGGATGGAACACTGAAGCTTTCTTT. Translating gives CASKKGGWNTEAFF.

The chain uses TRBV5-1 and TRBJ2-7, with D possibly being TRBD1 or TRBD2 (5 bases each). V dropped 3 bases and J dropped 5 bases, with 9 bases sitting between them. The CDR3 has 12 amino acids. Per germline, CDR1 SGHRS and CDR2 YFSETQ. CDR3 loop: CASSWDGDEQYF. CDR3 in DNA: TGCGCCAGCAGCTGGGACGGTGACGAGCAGTACTTC.

The V gene is TRBV9, the J gene TRBJ2-3; the D gene is possibly TRBD1 (5 bases). The CDR3 has 16 amino acids. Trimming shortened V by 0 bases and J by 3 bases, and 14 bases separated the two germline ends. Germline V gene data show CDR1 as SGDLS and CDR2 as YYNGEE. DNA of the CDR3: TGTGCCAGCAGCGTAGGGTCCGACAGCTATACAGATACGCAGTATTTT. This gives the protein CASSVGSDSYTDTQYF.

This clonotype has ten or more counts. The J gene is TRBJ2-7, the V gene TRBV5-1; D gene ambiguous. The CDR3 is 15 amino acids. V was cut by 7 bases and J by 0 bases, with 17 bases left in between. The germline V gene encodes CDR1 SGHRS and CDR2 YFSETQ. CDR3 in DNA: TGCGCCAGCTCCCCTCGTCGCTCCGGCTCCTACGAGCAGTACTTC. Its protein is CASSPRRSGSYEQYF.

The chain employs TRBV7-2 and TRBJ1-5, with unresolved D. V lost 4 bases, J lost 4 bases, and 8 bases lay in between. The CDR3 sequence is 13 residues long. Germline V gene lookup returns CDR1 SGHTA and CDR2 FQGNSA. CDR3 amino acids: CASSSETNQPQHF. CDR3 bases: TGTGCCAGCAGCTCAGAAACTAATCAGCCCCAGCATTTT.

This chain links TRBV7-3 with TRBJ2-5; possibly TRBD1 for D (7 bases). This CDR3 contains 15 residues. Germline-derived CDR1 and CDR2 are SGHTA and FQGTGA. V was pared by 0 bases and J by 5 bases, with 13 bases between. Here the CDR3 DNA reads TGTGCCAGCAGCTTAACTGGCAGGGGGGATGAGACCCAGTACTTC. Translating gives CASSLTGRGDETQYF.

This clonotype appeared a few times. The gene calls are TRBV7-3 and TRBJ2-3; perhaps TRBD1 as D (6 bases). This CDR3 comprises 14 residues. Per germline, CDR1 SGHTA and CDR2 FQGTGA. V was clipped by 5 bases and J by 8 bases, with 17 bases between them. The CDR3 reads CASSPRWGPGTQYF. The CDR3 DNA sequence: TGTGCCAGCAGCCCCAGGTGGGGGCCTGGTACGCAGTATTTT.

This clonotype was counted a few times. This chain links TRBV20-1 with TRBJ2-5, with TRBD2 matching over 9 bases. V shed 3 bases and J 5 bases; nucleotides not matched to a gene: 13. Germline CDR1 is DFQATT and CDR2 is SNEGSKA (reference sequence). The CDR3 has 16 residues. CDR3 region: CSARILASGVPETQYF. The CDR3, as DNA: TGCAGTGCTAGGATATTGGCTAGCGGGGTTCCGGAGACCCAGTACTTC.

This chain links TRBV20-1 with TRBJ2-7; TRBD2 agrees at 7 bases. In germline, CDR1 is DFQATT, CDR2 SNEGSKA (reference sequence). Unmatched junction bases numbered 15, after V lost 6 bases and J lost 7 bases. CDR3 length: 14 amino acids. Written as DNA, the CDR3 is TGCAGTGCGCAACCCTACTTGGGGCGGGGGGAGCAGTACGTC. Its protein is CSAQPYLGRGEQYV.

Worth noting for this clonotype: One junction end disagrees with the germline gene, perhaps due to a read error. This chain connects TRBV7-7 to TRBJ2-5; the match to TRBD2 covers 14 bases. CDR1 and CDR2 (germline): SSHAT, FNYEAQ (reference sequence). The CDR3 totals 15 residues. CDR3: CASSPGLAGAETQYF. DNA of the CDR3: TGTGCTAGCAGCCCGGGACTAGCGGGGGCCGAGACCCAGTACTTC.

This chain uses TRBV5-4 with TRBJ2-2, with TRBD2 matching 9 bases. Germline V lookup: CDR1 SGHNT, CDR2 YYREEE (reference sequence). The J segment lost 1 base and the V segment lost 1 base, leaving 2 bases of the junction unmatched. The CDR3 sequence is 16 residues long. CDR3 protein: CASSLPSGVNTGELFF. CDR3 bases: TGTGCCAGCAGCTTGCCTAGCGGGGTGAACACCGGGGAGCTGTTTTTT.

This chain uses TRBV5-1 with TRBJ2-7, with TRBD2 identical over 8 bases. After removal of 2 bases from V and 1 base from J, the junction contained 2 bases not matched to a gene. This CDR3 has 14 amino acids. Germline CDR1 reads SGHRS; CDR2 reads YFSETQ. Here the CDR3 reads CASSFSGGSYEQYF. CDR3 DNA sequence: TGCGCCAGCAGCTTCAGCGGGGGATCCTACGAGCAGTACTTC.

This clonotype was seen only a few times. This chain joins TRBV6-2 or TRBV6-3 and TRBJ1-6, with D maybe TRBD1 (6 bases). Germline V gives CDR1 MNHEY, CDR2 SVGEGT. V shed 4 bases and J shed 11 bases, with 15 bases lying between them. CDR3 size: 14 residues. CDR3 DNA: TGTGCCAGCAGTTCCAGGACAGCGTTCCCACCCCTCCACTTT. It is translated as CASSSRTAFPPLHF.

This clonotype was detected many times. The gene calls are TRBV9 and TRBJ2-2; 7 bases fit TRBD2. The germline gives CDR1 SGDLS, CDR2 YYNGEE. The J segment lost 4 bases and the V segment lost 3 bases, leaving 3 bases of the junction unmatched. The CDR3 runs to 14 residues. The CDR3 sequence is CASSESSGTGELFF. The CDR3 DNA reads as TGTGCCAGCAGCGAGTCTAGCGGCACCGGGGAGCTGTTTTTT.

V and J are TRBV27 and TRBJ2-1; 7 bases are shared with TRBD1. From germline, CDR1 is MNHEY and CDR2 SMNVEV (reference sequence). V lost 2 bases to trimming and J lost 8 bases; unmatched junction nucleotides: 3. This CDR3 spans 13 amino acids. CDR3 residues: CASSLGRGYEQFF. The CDR3 region has the DNA TGTGCCAGCAGTTTAGGCAGGGGGTATGAGCAGTTCTTC.

This clonotype was picked up many times. This chain joins TRBV18 and TRBJ2-1; 14 bases line up with TRBD2. The junction had 5 bases not matched to a gene; V was cut back by 0 bases and J by 13 bases. The length of the CDR3 is 15 residues. Germline CDR1 reads KGHSH; CDR2 reads LQKENI. CDR3 amino acids: CASSPPGLAGGIQFF. The DNA of the CDR3 is TGTGCCAGCTCACCACCTGGACTAGCGGGGGGAATACAGTTCTTC.

The V and J genes are TRBV14 and TRBJ2-7; D is undetermined. Germline CDR1 and CDR2: SGHDN and FVKESK. V was trimmed by 5 bases and J by 0 bases, leaving 17 bases between them. The CDR3 covers 16 residues. For the CDR3, the DNA is TGTGCCAGCAGCACGATCGGAGTTGCGAGCTCCTACGAGCAGTACTTC. Translated: CASSTIGVASSYEQYF. The whole variable domain, remainder taken from reference TRBV14 and TRBJ2-7, is EAGVTQFPSHSVIEKGQTVTLRCDPISGHDNLYWYRRVMGKEIKFLLHFVKESKQDESGMPNNRFLAERTGGTYSTLKVQPAELEDSGVYFCASSTIGVASSYEQYFGPGTRLTVT.

The V gene is TRBV18, the J gene TRBJ2-2; no clear D. The ends were cut back, 6 bases at V and 6 bases at J, with 20 bases in the middle. The CDR3 loop spans 16 amino acids. CDR1 and CDR2 (germline): KGHSH, LQKENI. The CDR3 bases are TGTGCCAGCTCGCATTCCTCAAGGGTGGCACCCGGGGAGCTGTTTTTT. This encodes CASSHSSRVAPGELFF. Together with reference TRBV18 and TRBJ2-2, the CDR3 gives the full variable domain: NAGVMQNPRHLVRRRGQEARLRCSPMKGHSHVYWYRQLPEEGLKFMVYLQKENIIDESGMPKERFSAEFPKEGPSILRIQQVVRGDSAAYFCASSHSSRVAPGELFFGEGSRLTVL.

This clonotype was counted between two and nine times. This chain links TRBV5-1 with TRBJ2-6; maybe TRBD1 (5 bases). CDR3 size: 16 residues. Germline V gene sequence: CDR1 SGHRS, CDR2 YFSETQ. V was shortened by 0 bases and J by 0 bases, with 7 bases between the two germline ends. CDR3 protein: CASSLGGASGANVLTF. DNA for the CDR3: TGCGCCAGCAGCTTGGGTGGGGCCTCTGGGGCCAACGTCCTGACTTTC. The whole variable domain, filled in from reference TRBV5-1 and TRBJ2-6, reads KAGVTQTPRYLIKTRGQQVTLSCSPISGHRSVSWYQQTPGQGLQFLFEYFSETQRNKGNFPGRFSGRQFSNSRSEMNVSTLELGDSALYLCASSLGGASGANVLTFGAGSRLTVL.

This chain uses TRBV14 with TRBJ1-2; D unresolved. The CDR3 extends over 14 amino acids. V was cut by 5 bases and J by 1 base, with 11 bases left in between. Germline-derived CDR1 and CDR2 are SGHDN and FVKESK. This CDR3 is CASSATELNYGYTF. The CDR3 DNA follows: TGTGCCAGCAGCGCTACAGAACTTAACTATGGCTACACCTTC. Complete variable domain (other parts from reference TRBV14 and TRBJ1-2): EAGVTQFPSHSVIEKGQTVTLRCDPISGHDNLYWYRRVMGKEIKFLLHFVKESKQDESGMPNNRFLAERTGGTYSTLKVQPAELEDSGVYFCASSATELNYGYTFGSGTRLTVV.

This clonotype showed up many times. The chain uses TRBV5-1 and TRBJ2-5; 10 positions match TRBD1. CDR1 is SGHRS and CDR2 is YFSETQ in the germline V gene. CDR3 length: 15 amino acids. V dropped 4 bases and J dropped 4; count of bases not matched to a gene: 7. CDR3 sequence: CASSPPGQGLETQYF. CDR3 nucleotide sequence: TGCGCCAGCAGCCCGCCGGGACAGGGGTTAGAGACCCAGTACTTC.

This clonotype was detected a few times. The chain couples TRBV7-3 to TRBJ2-1, with 8 bases fitting TRBD2. Germline CDR1 is SGHTA and CDR2 is FQGTGA. After removal of 6 bases from V and 9 bases from J, the junction contained 10 bases not matched to a gene. CDR3 length: 14 residues. CDR3 in DNA: TGTGCCAGCAGAGAAACGGGGGGGTTTGGTGAGCAGTTCTTC. Translated, it gives CASRETGGFGEQFF. Drawing the rest from reference TRBV7-3 and TRBJ2-1, the complete variable domain is GAGVSQTPSNKVTEKGKYVELRCDPISGHTALYWYRQSLGQGPEFLIYFQGTGAADDSGLPNDRFFAVRPEGSVSTLKIQRTERGDSAVYLCASRETGGFGEQFFGPGTRLTVL.

The CDR3 nucleotides read TGTGCCAGCAGCCAACGGGCAGCCTACAATGAGCAGTTCTTC. This gives the protein CASSQRAAYNEQFF. V usage is TRBV14 and J usage is TRBJ2-1; D uncertain. This CDR3 spans 14 amino acids. Trimming left V 2 bases short and J 2 bases short, with 7 bases between. Germline V gene data show CDR1 as SGHDN and CDR2 as FVKESK.

This chain links TRBV18 with TRBJ2-2; perhaps TRBD2 as D (5 bases). Germline V gene data show CDR1 as KGHSH and CDR2 as LQKENI. The CDR3 is 16 amino acids. Trimming pared 1 base from V and 1 base from J, leaving 10 bases between. The CDR3 loop reads CASSPRSGMNTGELFF. The CDR3 nucleotides read TGTGCCAGCTCACCACGGTCGGGGATGAACACCGGGGAGCTGTTTTTT.

The rearrangement joins TRBV12-3 or TRBV12-4 to TRBJ1-5; 7 bases are shared with TRBD1. J lost 2 bases, V lost 5 bases, and 9 bases had no gene match. The CDR3 length is 16 residues. CDR3 residues: CASSPTGTVGNQPQHF. In DNA form, the CDR3 reads TGTGCCAGCAGTCCGACAGGGACTGTGGGCAATCAGCCCCAGCATTTT.

The genes are TRBV3-1 and TRBJ2-3; D not certain. V lost 5 bases and J lost 0, with 15 bases in between. This CDR3 has 16 residues. Germline V gene sequence: CDR1 LGHDT, CDR2 YNNKEL (reference sequence). The CDR3 loop reads CASSNHGPGSTDTQYF. The CDR3 DNA reads as TGTGCCAGCAGCAACCACGGTCCAGGAAGCACAGATACGCAGTATTTT.

This clonotype was detected only a few times. The chain carries TRBV7-2 and TRBJ2-7; 9 bases agree with TRBD2. The CDR3 contains 14 residues. Germline V CDR1 and CDR2: SGHTA, FQGNSA. The trim removed 6 bases at V and 2 bases at J, leaving 5 bases unmatched. DNA for the CDR3: TGTGCCAGCAGGCTTGAGCGGGGGGCCTACGAGCAGTACTTC. Translating it yields CASRLERGAYEQYF.

The chain combines TRBV19 with TRBJ1-5; TRBD1 agrees at 8 bases. This CDR3 comprises 14 residues. The germline CDR1 and CDR2 sequences are LNHDA and SQIVND (reference sequence). Trimming cost V 8 bases and J 9 bases; bases outside gene matches: 12. CDR3 sequence (DNA): TGTGCCAGTTATGGGACAGGCGAGTTTTCGCCCCAGCATTTT. Translation: CASYGTGEFSPQHF.

This clonotype has only a few counts. The chain links TRBV28 to TRBJ1-5, with a weak D call TRBD1 (5 bases). The CDR3 length is 16 residues. CDR1 and CDR2 from the germline V gene are MDHEN and SYDVKM. V was shortened by 4 bases and J by 6 bases, with 19 bases between the two germline ends. CDR3 DNA sequence: TGTGCCAGCAGTTGGCCTAGGTCAGGGAAAACTCAGCCCCAGCATTTT. Its translation: CASSWPRSGKTQPQHF. The whole variable domain, filled in from reference TRBV28 and TRBJ1-5, reads DVKVTQSSRYLVKRTGEKVFLECVQDMDHENMFWYRQDPGLGLRLIYFSYDVKMKEKGDIPEGYSVSREKKERFSLILESASTNQTSMYLCASSWPRSGKTQPQHFGDGTRLSIL.